This T cell receptor beta chain was found in a study of T cell changes during pregnancy in multiple sclerosis. The repertoire was sequenced with immunoSEQ multiplex PCR; TCRdb's copy has only in-frame clones and lacks some. The repertoire holds fewer than 55,000 clones, with 90% as singletons. The CDR3 runs 16 residues. Germline V gives CDR1 MNHNS, CDR2 SASEGT. Trimming took off 1 base at V and 5 bases at J, with 17 bases between the two ends. This sequence joins TRBV6-1 and TRBJ1-2; no definite D call. Sequenced material: peripheral blood, taken in the second trimester of pregnancy. This clonotype was obtained from a female donor in good health, enrolled as a control in a pregnancy study. The chain's CDR3 is CASSEGVVARRYGYTF. The CDR3 nucleotides read TGTGCCAGCAGTGAAGGGGTGGTAGCCCGTAGGTATGGCTACACCTTC.